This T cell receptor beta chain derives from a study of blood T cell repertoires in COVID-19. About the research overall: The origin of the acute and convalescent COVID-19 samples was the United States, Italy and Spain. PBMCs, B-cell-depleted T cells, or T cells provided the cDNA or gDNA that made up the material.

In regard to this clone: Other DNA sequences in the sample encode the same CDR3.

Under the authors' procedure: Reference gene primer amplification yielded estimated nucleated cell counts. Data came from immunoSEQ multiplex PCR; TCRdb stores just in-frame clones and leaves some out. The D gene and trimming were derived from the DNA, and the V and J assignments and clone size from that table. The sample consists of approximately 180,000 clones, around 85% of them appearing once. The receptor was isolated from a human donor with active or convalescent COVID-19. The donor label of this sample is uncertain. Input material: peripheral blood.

The CDR3 DNA is TGTGCCAGCAGCCAAAACAGGGGCGAGCAGTACTTC. It translates to CASSQNRGEQYF. J is TRBJ2-7 and V is TRBV14; 7 bases align to TRBD1. V trimming: 2 bases; J trimming: 6 bases; junction bases outside the gene matches: 1. CDR3 length: 12 amino acids. Germline V gives CDR1 SGHDN, CDR2 FVKESK.